What follows are 8 T cell receptor beta chains derived from one specimen sequenced in a study of T cell changes during pregnancy in multiple sclerosis. Produced via immunoSEQ multiplex PCR; TCRdb's table is partial and in-frame only. The table lists about 24,000 clones, more than 75% of them singletons. The specimen was CD4+ T cells from peripheral blood mononuclear cells, collected in the first trimester of pregnancy. These receptors were collected from a female donor in good health, enrolled as a control in a pregnancy study.

This rearrangement joins TRBV28 to TRBJ2-3; weak D call: TRBD1 (6 bases). This CDR3 comprises 15 residues. Germline V lookup: CDR1 MDHEN, CDR2 SYDVKM. V gave up 2 bases and J gave up 2 bases, with 11 bases separating them. The CDR3 sequence: CASSLRTEITDTQYF. As DNA, the CDR3 is TGTGCCAGCAGTTTAAGGACAGAAATCACAGATACGCAGTATTTT.

The chain uses TRBV5-5 and TRBJ1-4, with 7 bases aligning to TRBD1. Germline CDR1 reads SGHKS; CDR2 reads YYEKEE (reference sequence). With V trimmed by 3 bases and J by 5 bases, 7 bases remained unmatched. The CDR3 spans 15 residues. This CDR3 reads CASSSQQGLNEKLFF. CDR3 nucleotides: TGTGCCAGCAGCTCTCAACAGGGGCTAAATGAAAAACTGTTTTTT.

The chain combines TRBV5-1 with TRBJ2-7; TRBD1 matches at 7 bases. CDR3 length: 15 residues. The ends lost 4 bases at V and 2 bases at J; junction bases unmatched: 9. CDR1 and CDR2 (germline): SGHRS, YFSETQ. The CDR3 is CASSHTLDRPYEQYF. The DNA for the CDR3 is TGCGCCAGCAGCCATACATTGGACAGGCCCTACGAGCAGTACTTC.

This chain joins TRBV15 and TRBJ2-7; the D is unclear. This CDR3 region has 15 residues. Germline CDR1 LNHNV, CDR2 YYDKDF (reference sequence). V lost 0 bases and J lost 2, with 11 bases in between. The CDR3 loop reads CATSREVHSPYEQYF. CDR3 nucleotides: TGTGCCACCAGCAGAGAAGTTCACAGTCCCTACGAGCAGTACTTC.

V usage is TRBV6-5 and J usage is TRBJ2-2; a possible D gene is TRBD2 (6 bases). Germline-derived CDR1 and CDR2 are MNHEY and SVGAGI. V dropped 1 base and J dropped 7 bases, with 10 bases sitting between them. The CDR3 contains 14 residues. CDR3 amino acids: CASSYFGGRGELFF. CDR3 in DNA: TGTGCCAGCAGTTACTTCGGGGGTCGCGGGGAGCTGTTTTTT.

The CDR3 region has the DNA TGCGCCAGCAGCTTGGTGGGGACTAGCGGTGATACGCAGTATTTT. Its translation is CASSLVGTSGDTQYF. The chain couples TRBV5-1 to TRBJ2-3, with 11 bases lining up with TRBD2. This CDR3 has 15 residues. V dropped 0 bases and J dropped 6; count of bases not matched to a gene: 3. Germline V gives CDR1 SGHRS, CDR2 YFSETQ. The entire variable domain, with the rest obtained from reference TRBV5-1 and TRBJ2-3, is as follows: KAGVTQTPRYLIKTRGQQVTLSCSPISGHRSVSWYQQTPGQGLQFLFEYFSETQRNKGNFPGRFSGRQFSNSRSEMNVSTLELGDSALYLCASSLVGTSGDTQYFGPGTRLTVL.

The rearrangement links TRBV5-8 to TRBJ2-3, with TRBD1 identical over 8 bases. V lost 0 bases and J lost 5; bases outside the gene matches: 5. Germline loops: CDR1 SGHTS, CDR2 YDEGEE. This CDR3 is built from 15 residues. The CDR3 region is CASSLAQGAEDTQYF. The CDR3 region has the DNA TGTGCCAGCAGCTTGGCCCAGGGGGCCGAAGATACGCAGTATTTT. The full variable domain, its missing parts supplied by reference TRBV5-8 and TRBJ2-3, is EAGVTQSPTHLIKTRGQQATLRCSPISGHTSVYWYQQALGLGLQFLLWYDEGEERNRGNFPPRFSGRQFPNYSSELNVNALELEDSALYLCASSLAQGAEDTQYFGPGTRLTVL.

The chain recombines TRBV10-3 with TRBJ1-3; TRBD1 matches at 8 bases. With 7 bases clipped from V and 4 bases from J, the junction kept 6 bases outside the gene matches. The length of the CDR3 is 14 residues. CDR1 and CDR2 from the germline V gene are ENHRY and SYGVKD. CDR3 in DNA: TGTGCCATCACGTCGACAGGGGTCGGAAACACCATATATTTT. Translating it yields CAITSTGVGNTIYF.